A single sample gave rise to the 15 T cell receptor beta chains below, sequenced in a study of blood T cells in healthy people across ages. A second PCR, run for about 7 to 11 cycles, used a sample-barcoded 5' primer plus a J-beta primer mix. TCRdb reprocessed the 5' RACE reads via MiXCR and lists one record per CDR3 protein. The sample has 780,000 or so distinct CDR3 sequences, approximately 60% seen once. Sequenced input: blood. These receptors came from a man aged 40-50 years in good health.

The chain couples TRBV9 to TRBJ2-3; D is unresolved. The CDR3 spans 13 residues. Per the germline V gene, CDR1 is SGDLS and CDR2 is YYNGEE. V shed 2 bases and J shed 6 bases, with 10 bases lying between them. The DNA for the CDR3 is TGTGCCAGCAGCGTGAGGCACGGGGATACGCAGTATTTT. Residues: CASSVRHGDTQYF.

A remark on this clonotype: Mismatch with germline at one junction end may stem from a read error. The J gene is TRBJ2-3, the V gene TRBV7-3, with 7 bases matching TRBD2. The germline CDR1 and CDR2 sequences are SGHTA and FQGTGA. CDR3 length: 17 amino acids. The CDR3 region is CASSSLAEARITDTQYF. The CDR3 DNA reads as TGTGCCAGTAGCTCCCTAGCGGAAGCTAGGATTACAGATACGCAGTATTTT.

The CDR3 DNA follows: TGTGCCAGCAGTTACGTTGTGTCGAGGGGCACAGATACGCAGTATTTT. This translates into CASSYVVSRGTDTQYF. The chain has TRBV6-5 and TRBJ2-3; D is possibly TRBD2 (5 bases). Germline V gene data show CDR1 as MNHEY and CDR2 as SVGAGI. Trimming stripped 2 bases from V and 1 base from J, with 13 bases between. This CDR3 is built from 16 residues.

The V gene is TRBV7-3, the J gene TRBJ2-1, with TRBD2 identical over 11 bases. Germline loops: CDR1 SGHTA, CDR2 FQGTGA. The CDR3 extends over 16 amino acids. Trimming cost V 2 bases and J 8 bases; bases outside gene matches: 8. The CDR3 loop reads CASSLGSSGGLDEQFF. DNA of the CDR3: TGTGCCAGCAGCTTAGGGTCTAGCGGGGGGTTGGATGAGCAGTTCTTC. Drawing the rest from reference TRBV7-3 and TRBJ2-1, the complete variable domain is GAGVSQTPSNKVTEKGKYVELRCDPISGHTALYWYRQSLGQGPEFLIYFQGTGAADDSGLPNDRFFAVRPEGSVSTLKIQRTERGDSAVYLCASSLGSSGGLDEQFFGPGTRLTVL.

This clonotype was seen only a few times. The CDR3 is CASSQLAGGPSEQYF. The CDR3 DNA reads as TGTGCCAGCAGTCAGCTAGCGGGAGGGCCCTCCGAGCAGTACTTC. V gene TRBV6-2 or TRBV6-3 combines with J gene TRBJ2-7; 12 nucleotides line up with TRBD2. The germline V gene has CDR1 MNHEY and CDR2 SVGEGT. The CDR3 contains 15 residues. The ends lost 5 bases at V and 6 bases at J; junction bases unmatched: 8.

The V and J genes are TRBV12-3 or TRBV12-4 and TRBJ2-3; TRBD2 agrees at 11 bases. The CDR3 totals 15 residues. J lost 3 bases, V lost 7 bases, and 6 bases had no gene match. In DNA, the CDR3 is TGTGCCAGCACCACATGGACTAGCGGGACAGATACGCAGTATTTT. Translation: CASTTWTSGTDTQYF.

The V gene is TRBV6-1, the J gene TRBJ2-7; 7 positions match TRBD1. The tail of the sequence fits TRBJ2-5 better, so the J call may be wrong. The CDR3 runs to 15 residues. CDR1 is MNHNS, CDR2 SASEGT, per germline. The CDR3: CASRYDRDIGETQYF. CDR3 DNA: TGTGCCAGCAGGTATGACAGGGACATCGGAGAGACCCAGTACTTC.

This clonotype was recorded many times. This chain links TRBV29-1 with TRBJ2-1; TRBD1 matches 11 bases. Looked up from germline, CDR1 is SQVTM and CDR2 is ANQGSEA. CDR3 length: 13 amino acids. V shed 6 bases and J 7 bases; nucleotides not matched to a gene: 5. The CDR3 DNA reads as TGCAGCGTGGGACAGGGGGGGTGGAATGAGCAGTTCTTC. Translation: CSVGQGGWNEQFF.

This clonotype was picked up a small number of times. The gene calls are TRBV29-1 and TRBJ2-3; TRBD2 matches 10 bases. Germline V CDR1 and CDR2: SQVTM, ANQGSEA. The CDR3 spans 15 residues. V gave up 7 bases and J gave up 6 bases; unmatched junction bases: 13. This CDR3 reads CSAVLAGITWDTQYF. Written as DNA, the CDR3 is TGCAGCGCCGTACTAGCGGGGATAACATGGGATACGCAGTATTTT.

There are many counts of this clonotype. The gene calls are TRBV5-1 and TRBJ2-1; 8 bases are a match to TRBD1. Germline trimming cut 1 base from V and 1 base from J; bases unmatched to any gene: 4. Germline CDR1 is SGHRS and CDR2 is YFSETQ. CDR3 length: 16 amino acids. CDR3 sequence: CASSLQGAKSYNEQFF. The DNA for the CDR3 is TGCGCCAGCAGCTTGCAGGGGGCAAAGTCCTACAATGAGCAGTTCTTC.

The J gene is TRBJ2-1, the V gene TRBV5-1; TRBD1 aligns across 11 bases. Looked up from germline, CDR1 is SGHRS and CDR2 is YFSETQ. The CDR3 has 15 residues. V shed 9 bases and J 2 bases; nucleotides not matched to a gene: 7. CDR3 DNA sequence: TGCGCCACCACCCAGGGACAGGGGGCCTACAATGAGCAGTTCTTC. Protein sequence: CATTQGQGAYNEQFF.

This clonotype was detected only a few times. This chain links TRBV7-8 with TRBJ2-7; 10 nucleotides line up with TRBD1. This CDR3 contains 17 residues. V was pared by 3 bases and J by 5 bases, with 13 bases of the junction left unmatched. From germline, CDR1 is SGHVS and CDR2 FQNEAQ. CDR3 in DNA: TGTGCCAGCAGCTTTTTACTCCGGGACAGGGGACGGAACGAGCAGTACTTC. Translation: CASSFLLRDRGRNEQYF.

The rearrangement links TRBV29-1 to TRBJ2-5, with 7 bases identical to TRBD1. Germline-derived CDR1 and CDR2 are SQVTM and ANQGSEA. The length of the CDR3 is 11 residues. J gave up 11 bases and V 6 bases, and 9 bases lay outside the gene matches. CDR3 sequence: CSVHTGAVQYF. The CDR3 DNA is TGCAGCGTGCACACAGGGGCGGTGCAGTACTTC.

This clonotype was seen a few times. The rearrangement uses TRBV14 and TRBJ2-4, with a tentative D call TRBD2 (6 bases). The J call could be wrong; TRBJ2-7 is a better fit for the DNA end. CDR3 length: 16 amino acids. Germline lookup yields CDR1 SGHDN and CDR2 FVKESK. The CDR3 loop reads CASSPNWGEGTYEQYF. For the CDR3, the DNA is TGTGCCAGCAGCCCCAACTGGGGGGAAGGGACCTACGAGCAGTACTTC.

The V and J genes are TRBV27 and TRBJ2-2; no clear D gene. The CDR3 totals 14 residues. Germline-derived CDR1 and CDR2 are MNHEY and SMNVEV (reference sequence). Trimming cost V 3 bases and J 2 bases, with 7 bases left between them. The CDR3 region has the DNA TGTGCCAGCAGTTTTACCGTTAACACCGGGGAGCTGTTTTTT. Translating it yields CASSFTVNTGELFF.